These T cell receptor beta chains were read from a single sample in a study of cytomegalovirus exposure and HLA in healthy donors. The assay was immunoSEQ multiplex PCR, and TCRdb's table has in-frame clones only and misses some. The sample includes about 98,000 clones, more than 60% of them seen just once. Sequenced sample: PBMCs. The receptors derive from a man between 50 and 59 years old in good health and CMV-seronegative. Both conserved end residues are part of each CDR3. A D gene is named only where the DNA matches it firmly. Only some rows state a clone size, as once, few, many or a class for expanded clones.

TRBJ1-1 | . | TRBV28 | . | TGTGCCAGCAGCTCCGGGATCGGTGTGTCTTTCTTT | CASSSGIGVSFF
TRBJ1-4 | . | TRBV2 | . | TGTGCCAGCGCTAAAGAAAAACTGTTTTTT | CASAKEKLFF
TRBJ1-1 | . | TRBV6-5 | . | TGTGCCAGCAGGGGGACTCCGGGGCAGGACTCTGAAGCTTTCTTT | CASRGTPGQDSEAFF
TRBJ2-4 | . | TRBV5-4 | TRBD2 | TGTGCCAGCAGCCTTCCCCCTCGGCGGGGGGGCATTAACATTCAGTACTTC | CASSLPPRRGGINIQYF
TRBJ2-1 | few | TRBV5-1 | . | TGCGCCAGCAGCTTGGCCATCTCTCCTGCGGATGAGCAGTTCTTC | CASSLAISPADEQFF
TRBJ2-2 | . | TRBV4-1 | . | TGCGCCAGCAGCCAAGATCCGTGGGGGGAGGCCGGGGAGCTGTTTTTT | CASSQDPWGEAGELFF
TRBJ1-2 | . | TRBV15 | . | TGTGCCACCAGCTTGGCAGGAAACTATGGCTACACCTTC | CATSLAGNYGYTF
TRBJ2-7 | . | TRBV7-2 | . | TGTGCCAGCAGCCGCCGACAGGCAAATGCCTACGAGCAGTACTTC | CASSRRQANAYEQYF
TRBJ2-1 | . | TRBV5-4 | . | TGTGCCAGCAGCTTGGCCGGGAGTTTCAATGAGCAGTTCTTC | CASSLAGSFNEQFF
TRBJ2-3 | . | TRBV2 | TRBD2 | TGTGCCGGACTAGACATCCTGAGTCCAGATACGCAGTATTTT | CAGLDILSPDTQYF
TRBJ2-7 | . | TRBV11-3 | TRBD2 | TGTGCCAGCAGTAGCGGGAGCCGAAACGAGCAGTACTTC | CASSSGSRNEQYF
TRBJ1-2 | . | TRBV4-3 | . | TGCGCCAGCAGCCAAGCAGGGGACTATGGCTACACCTTC | CASSQAGDYGYTF
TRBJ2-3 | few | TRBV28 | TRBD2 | TGTGCCAGCGCGGGGGGAACGGGGGGATACACAGATACGCAGTATTTT | CASAGGTGGYTDTQYF
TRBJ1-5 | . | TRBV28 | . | TGTGCCAGCAGCCGCGGGAACAATCAGCCCCAGCATTTT | CASSRGNNQPQHF
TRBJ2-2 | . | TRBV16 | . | TGTGCCAGCAGCCAATCTCCCAGGGCGAACACCGGGGAGCTGTTTTTT | CASSQSPRANTGELFF
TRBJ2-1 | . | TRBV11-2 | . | TGTGCCAGCAGCTTACCGGGTAGTAGGAATGAGCAGTTCTTC | CASSLPGSRNEQFF
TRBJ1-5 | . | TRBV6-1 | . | TGTGCCAGCGATGAACACCGCTTCTATCAGCCCCAGCATTTT | CASDEHRFYQPQHF
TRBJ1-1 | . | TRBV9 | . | TGTGCCAGCAGCGCCACTACAGGGAAGAACACTGAAGCTTTCTTT | CASSATTGKNTEAFF
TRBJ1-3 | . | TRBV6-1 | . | TGTGCCAGCGGTCCAGGGGTCGGAAACACCATATATTTT | CASGPGVGNTIYF
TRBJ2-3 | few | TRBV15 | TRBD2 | TGTGCCACCAGCAGGGCGAGCGGGGGGGCGACAGATACGCAGTATTTT | CATSRASGGATDTQYF
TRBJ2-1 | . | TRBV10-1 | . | TGCGCCAGCAGTGAAAAGGTAGCGCCTAGCTCCTACAATGAGCAGTTCTTC | CASSEKVAPSSYNEQFF
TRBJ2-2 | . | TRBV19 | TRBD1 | TGTGCCAGTCGAGGGACAGGGAACACCGGGGAGCTGTTTTTT | CASRGTGNTGELFF
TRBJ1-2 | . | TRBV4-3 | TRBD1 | TGCGCCAGCAGCCAAGGACAGGGGGGGATTTATGGCTACACCTTC | CASSQGQGGIYGYTF
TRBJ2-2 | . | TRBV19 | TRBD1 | TGTGCCAGTAGTATTGACAGGGGCACCGGGGAGCTGTTTTTT | CASSIDRGTGELFF
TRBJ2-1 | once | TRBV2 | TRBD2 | TGTGCCAGCAGTGAAAGAGCGGGAGGCTACAATGAGCAGTTCTTC | CASSERAGGYNEQFF
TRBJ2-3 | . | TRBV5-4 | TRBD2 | TGTGCCAGCAGCTTGATTCCTCTAGCGGGCAAGCTTAGCACAGATACGCAGTATTTT | CASSLIPLAGKLSTDTQYF
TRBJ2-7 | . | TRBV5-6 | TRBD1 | TGTGCCAGCAATATAGCTCCCGCGGACAGGGATACCTACGAGCAGTACTTC | CASNIAPADRDTYEQYF
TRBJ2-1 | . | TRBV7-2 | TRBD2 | TGTGCCAGCAGCTTAGAGCGGGGGGCTTACAATGAGCAGTTCTTC | CASSLERGAYNEQFF
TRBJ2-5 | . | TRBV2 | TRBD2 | TGTGCCAGCAGTGATACTAGCGGAGAGCAGTACTTC | CASSDTSGEQYF
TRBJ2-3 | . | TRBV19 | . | TGTGCCAGTAGCGTAGGAGGGGTCTCCGCAGATACGCAGTATTTT | CASSVGGVSADTQYF
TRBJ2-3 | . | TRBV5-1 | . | TGCGCCAGCAGCTACGCAGCGGGCTACACAGATACGCAGTATTTT | CASSYAAGYTDTQYF
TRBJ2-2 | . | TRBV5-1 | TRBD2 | TGCGCCAGCAGCTGGAGGGGTAGCGGGGTCAACACCGGGGAGCTGTTTTTT | CASSWRGSGVNTGELFF
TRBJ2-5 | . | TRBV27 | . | TGTGCCAGCAGTTTAGGGTTTACAGGGCACCAAGAGACCCAGTACTTC | CASSLGFTGHQETQYF